This T cell receptor (beta chain) was identified in a study of shared clonotypes between healthy human individuals. The overall study: Used for every donor were three CD4 naive, three CD4 memory, two CD8 naive and one CD8 memory plate. Study conclusions and caveats: Although depth was large, rarefaction showed that sequencing of the sorted subsets was incomplete. Shared clonotypes: roughly 4.5% naive CD4, around 3.5% naive CD8, 2.3% memory CD4, roughly 0.4% memory CD8.

After removal of 8 bases from V and 6 bases from J, the junction contained 4 bases not matched to a gene. CDR1 and CDR2 from the germline V gene are SGHNT and YENEEA. The CDR3 covers 13 residues. TCRdb keeps only in-frame clones here, not all; method: immunoSEQ multiplex PCR. The sample contains around 700,000 clones, around 72% of which appear only once. Remarks on this clone: As yet, its antigen is unknown.

The sample taken for sequencing was memory CD4+ T cells sorted from blood. Subset specified: CD45RA-negative fraction. This sequence joins TRBV11-3 and TRBJ2-7, with 13 bases aligning to TRBD2. This sequence originates from a woman aged 30 to 39 in good health. CDR3 region: CASGLAGDREQYF. CDR3 DNA sequence: TGTGCCAGCGGACTAGCGGGAGATCGCGAGCAGTACTTC.